The rows below give T cell receptor beta chains drawn from one sample of a study of blood T cell repertoires in COVID-19. Profiling relied on immunoSEQ multiplex PCR, and the TCRdb table lists in-frame clones only, not all of them. The sample yields over 150,000 clones, around 85% seen once. Sequenced input: peripheral blood. These receptors were taken from a man aged 25 to 45 with acute or convalescent COVID-19. Each CDR3 is given with its conserved first and last residue. Some rows mark clone size as missing; the rest say once, few, many or name a class of expanded clone.

.	TRBV7-3	TRBJ2-1	CASSPGGAGGRNEQFF
.	TRBV11-3	TRBJ2-5	CASSFGGPQETQYF
.	TRBV7-3	TRBJ2-7	CASSLDRDGEQYF
.	TRBV15	TRBJ1-1	CATSRPQGARTEAFF
.	TRBV11-2	TRBJ1-4	CASSVTGTEKLFF
.	TRBV28	TRBJ1-4	CASRAVATNEKLFF
few	TRBV6-5	TRBJ2-7	CASRPVGLARYEQYF
.	TRBV5-1	TRBJ1-5	CASSQGDRESNQPQHF
.	TRBV13	TRBJ1-1	CASSFRSGQGVGTEAFF
.	TRBV28	TRBJ1-3	CASSFRVPGNTIYF
.	TRBV5-1	TRBJ1-6	CASSFGGTYNSPLHF
.	TRBV19	TRBJ2-4	CASSLGTGGNRRNF
once	TRBV6-5	TRBJ2-1	CASSRSGTGGGLFF
.	TRBV27	TRBJ2-7	CASRTGKREQYF
.	TRBV11-1	TRBJ1-5	CASSAGQNNQPQHF
.	TRBV3-1/TRBV3-2	TRBJ1-3	CASSPAGVGNTIYF
.	TRBV6-5	TRBJ1-2	CASSQDRVYGYTF
.	TRBV4-1	TRBJ2-5	CASSQVWTGLVETQYF
.	TRBV28	TRBJ1-5	CATFHRSSHQPQHF
.	TRBV24-1	TRBJ2-7	CATSEAGTIHEQYF
.	TRBV7-9	TRBJ1-2	CASSLPPGLDGYTF
.	TRBV18	TRBJ1-2	CASSPTPGGVSFYGYTF
few	TRBV5-1	TRBJ2-7	CASSSNYEQYF
.	TRBV5-1	TRBJ1-4	CASSERTGSAEKLFF
.	TRBV15	TRBJ2-1	CATSSRTGRNEQFF
once	TRBV4-1	TRBJ1-1	CASSQGHNTEAFF
.	TRBV10-2	TRBJ1-5	CASSHWGDRDFSQPQHF
.	TRBV4-1	TRBJ1-6	CASSYQQVDNSPLHF
.	TRBV10-3	TRBJ2-1	CAITGQGGIDEQFF
.	TRBV5-6	TRBJ2-1	CASSFGRVVVRDEQFF
.	TRBV6-5	TRBJ2-7	CASSSTGGIYEQYF
.	TRBV6-5	TRBJ2-1	CASSPGQVNEQFF
.	TRBV10-3	TRBJ1-1	CAISDLLQGHTEAFF
.	TRBV7-6	TRBJ2-2	CASSYVDRGAGELFF
.	TRBV4-2	TRBJ2-7	CASSQELETYEQYF
.	TRBV2	TRBJ1-2	CASRADSLGYTF
.	TRBV19	TRBJ2-1	CASSSGAGGVNEQFF
.	TRBV3-1/TRBV3-2	TRBJ1-3	CASSPLVPGNTIYF
.	TRBV28	TRBJ1-2	CASTSFYGYTF
few	TRBV21-1	TRBJ1-1	CASSKTYSGGTYTEAFF
.	TRBV19	TRBJ2-2	CASNLLLNTGELFF
.	TRBV15	TRBJ1-5	CATSRGVNQPQHF
.	TRBV10-1	TRBJ2-2	CASSEVQTGELFF
.	TRBV10-3	TRBJ1-6	CAISEVDNDTIIHPLHF
.	TRBV9	TRBJ2-1	CASSAPRQGVWNEQFF
once	TRBV18	TRBJ1-1	CASSPTGIAEAFF
few	TRBV4-2	TRBJ1-1	CASSQDRGRNTEAFF
.	TRBV30	TRBJ2-2	CAWNWGGTYTGELFF
.	TRBV5-6	TRBJ2-2	CASSNWDRSTGELFF
.	TRBV11-2	TRBJ1-1	CASSLDGVNTEAFF
.	TRBV3-1/TRBV3-2	TRBJ1-4	CASSQGAGPKGEKLFF
.	TRBV20-1	TRBJ2-1	CSASGDTEQFF
.	TRBV2	TRBJ1-2	CASKPDSSYGYTF
.	TRBV30	TRBJ1-4	CAWSSGVEKLFF
.	TRBV24-1	TRBJ1-2	CATSDLSVYDRCWYGYTF
.	TRBV30	TRBJ2-2	CAWSVQGGTGELFF
.	TRBV18	TRBJ1-1	CASSPNSGDAFF
.	TRBV5-1	TRBJ2-1	CASSHGTGGSYNEQFF
.	TRBV18	TRBJ1-1	CASSENTMNTEAFF
.	TRBV3-1/TRBV3-2	TRBJ1-2	CASSQDWQGRGYTF